These T cell receptor beta chains were read from a single sample in a study of blood T cells in healthy people across ages. MiXCR, run by TCRdb on the 5' RACE reads, gives a single entry per CDR3 protein. The sample holds hundreds of thousands of distinct CDR3 sequences, 56% seen once. Material: blood. The source of these receptors is a man in his forties or fifties in good health. Each CDR3 is given with its conserved first and last residue. The D gene is left open where the match is weak. Expanded clones are given a class, and other clones once, few, many or no size at all.

CDR3 protein	CDR3 DNA	D gene	J gene	V gene	clone size
CASSYSLGTGDYGYTF	TGTGCCAGCAGTTACTCGCTGGGGACAGGGGACTATGGCTACACCTTC	TRBD1	TRBJ1-2	TRBV6-2/TRBV6-3	NA
CASSLPGLAINEQFF	TGTGCCAGCAGTTTACCGGGACTAGCTATCAATGAGCAGTTCTTC	TRBD2	TRBJ2-1	TRBV27	NA
CASSSFWDRGRNEQFF	TGCGCCAGCAGCTCGTTCTGGGACAGGGGGCGAAATGAGCAGTTCTTC	TRBD1	TRBJ2-1	TRBV5-1	once
CSAGGNRLRSYEQYF	TGCAGTGCTGGGGGGAACAGGCTCCGCTCCTACGAGCAGTACTTC	NA	TRBJ2-7	TRBV20-1	NA
CASSMSREAFF	TGTGCCAGCAGCATGTCACGTGAAGCTTTCTTT	NA	TRBJ1-1	TRBV7-9	NA
CASSVVRLAEETGLVFF	TGTGCCAGCAGCGTAGTGCGGCTAGCGGAAGAAACCGGGTTGGTGTTTTTT	TRBD2	TRBJ2-2	TRBV9	NA
CASSFRADRYTDTQYF	TGTGCCAGCAGCTTCAGAGCGGACAGGTACACAGATACGCAGTATTTT	TRBD1	TRBJ2-3	TRBV7-9	NA
CSARVPGLAGGNEQYF	TGCAGTGCTAGAGTTCCGGGACTAGCGGGCGGCAACGAGCAGTACTTC	TRBD2	TRBJ2-7	TRBV20-1	NA
CTIIRGGDYGYTF	TGCACCATTATTAGGGGGGGCGACTATGGCTACACCTTC	NA	TRBJ1-2	TRBV29-1	NA
CASSASGWSNQPQHF	TGTGCCAGCAGTGCTTCGGGATGGAGCAATCAGCCCCAGCATTTT	NA	TRBJ1-5	TRBV6-5	once